This TCR beta chain is drawn from a study of Graves' ophthalmopathy and Graves' hyperthyroidism. Study-wide context: Blood was drawn at initial diagnosis, before any treatment. Overall study results and limits: From stable hyperthyroidism, ophthalmopathy was separated by a 13-signature model with around 90% sensitivity and around 80% specificity. Most expanded thyroid clonotypes above 0.001 frequency also appeared in blood.

RNA transcripts yielded amplified TCR beta CDR3 regions. Amplification began with first-round RT-PCR using HTBI primers, then second-round multiplex PCR was performed. TCRdb re-called the multiplex PCR reads through MiXCR, storing one row per CDR3 protein. The sample includes a few hundred thousand distinct CDR3 sequences, approximately 15% of them seen just once. What supplied the PBMCs was over 8.5 ml of fresh peripheral blood. The ends were cut back, 5 bases at V and 1 base at J, with 23 bases in the middle. Looked up from germline, CDR1 is MNHEY and CDR2 is SMNVEV (reference sequence). The CDR3 has 19 amino acids. The table lists this clonotype with many counts. Its antigen is not known.

What was sequenced was peripheral blood. The chain has TRBV27 and TRBJ2-2; D is possibly TRBD2 (5 bases). This TCR was recovered from a woman between 18 and 29 years old with stable Graves' hyperthyroidism. The CDR3 DNA is TGTGCCAGCAGTCATTTCGGAGGCTACTCCCGATTGAACACCGGGGAGCTGTTTTTT. It encodes CASSHFGGYSRLNTGELFF.